This TCR beta chain was sequenced during a study of shared clonotypes between healthy human individuals (dated by TCRdb to between 2020 and 2021). With respect to the entire study: Two women and a few men aged 18 to 49 years were included in the cohort. To estimate repertoire size and how much clonotype sharing occurs between individuals, the study deeply sequenced the blood TCR repertoires of 5 or 6 healthy adults. To increase sequencing depth and limit assay-specific biases, different laboratories used diverse techniques to prepare libraries and sequence TCR repertoires. Per donor, leukapheresis produced somewhere between about 0.94 and 9.5 billion PBMCs.

TCR CDR3 regions were amplified from genomic DNA by multiplex PCR using the deep immunoSEQ assay. For each cell subset, the extracted genomic DNA was distributed evenly across all wells of several immunoSEQ 96-well plates, and each plate served as one replicate. For unsorted PBMC, approximately 290 ng of genomic DNA, equivalent to approximately 30,000 T cell genomes, went into each replicate PCR. Unsorted PBMC genomic DNA was sequenced across ten immunoSEQ deep assay plates. Purified libraries were quantified with a Qubit 3.0 fluorometer, sized on a Bioanalyzer 2100, and re-quantified with the KAPA Library Quantification kit. Every immunoSEQ 96-well plate was sequenced on a dedicated single-read 150-cycle Illumina NextSeq 550 flow cell. On the study's bioinformatics: The immunoSEQ output contained only junctional sequences without quality scores, so filtering could not match that applied to full-length reads. To assign V/J genes and CDR3, sequences were annotated against IMGT germline references using PyIR, a Python wrapper for IgBLAST v1.9. Reads were filtered out if the reads had weak V/J assignments (E-value above 1e-6), no CDR3, stop codons, out-of-frame junctions, or ambiguous translated residues. V3J clonotypes were defined as sequences sharing the same inferred V gene, J gene, and CDR3 amino acid sequence. To compute the percentage overlap between repertoires, the number of shared unique clonotypes was divided by the size of the smaller repertoire. Three approaches were used to assess repertoire richness: RTK rarefaction, the Chao1 estimator, and Recon v2.1 estimates of unobserved clonotypes. TCRdb obtained this table from immuneACCESS and retained in-frame rearrangements with V and J assigned. These tables miss some clones; where compared with another copy, unresolved V genes account for less than half of the shortfall, and the remainder is unexplained. The D gene and trimming were derived from the DNA, and the V and J assignments and clone size from that table. The sample records 450,000 to 600,000 clones, around 79% of which are singletons. The ten largest clones add up to approximately 12% of the sample.

The donors were healthy, HIV-negative adults who had no recently reported acute infections or vaccinations. Only Caucasian adults living in Nashville, Tennessee, USA were represented among the donors. For unsorted samples, some 90 million PBMCs were counted, and genomic DNA was extracted using the QIAamp DNA Blood Mini kit. Blood was obtained by leukapheresis, after which PBMCs were separated by Ficoll-Histopaque density gradient centrifugation and cryopreserved in liquid nitrogen vapor phase. This clone was picked up many times. The antigen it recognizes is unknown. Within one base of it there is no much larger clone, and no base qualities were kept. Trimming costs V 2 bases and J 2 bases, and their ends lie 13 bases apart. The CDR3, from cysteine to phenylalanine, totals 16 residues. Kept here is only the CDR3 DNA, which spans 48 bases and is read in frame from base 1. The germline V gene (reference sequence) specifies MNHNY as CDR1 and SVGAGI as CDR2.

General conclusions and limits of the study: Pairwise subsampling indicated that sequencing depth was expected to affect the degree of clonotype sharing among donors. The genetic and exposure-history diversity represented was limited by the small number of donors. Only blood was sampled, and tissue TCR repertoires likely differ from those in blood.

The chain uses TRBV6-6 and TRBJ2-1, with no reliable assignment of the D segment. The receptor's source is a woman in her 40s in good health. Some clones in this sample may be carry-over from other donors' samples. Specimen: PBMCs. The CDR3 reads as follows: CASSYPFVGTYNEQFF. The sequenced DNA is TGTGCCAGCAGTTACCCTTTTGTGGGTACCTACAATGAGCAGTTCTTC.